This entry is about one T cell receptor beta chain. This clonotype was observed many times. Its antigen is still unknown. Base qualities are missing; no much larger clone stands one base away. The sequencing machine was an Illumina HiSeq 2000. Multiplex PCR amplification was used to generate the TCR beta chain libraries. The amplified TCR beta chain products were analyzed by high-throughput sequencing. The raw public data were reprocessed by TCRdb itself: fastp quality trimming at Q25, MiXCR clonotype calling, in-frame beta chains only. Identical CDR3 proteins give one entry, which carries the most common genes and DNA. Recorded for this sample are some 100,000 distinct CDR3 sequences; about 20% of them occurred a single time. Approximately 1.3% of the sample lies in the top ten. The data belong to a study of breast tumors, draining lymph nodes, adjacent tissues (dated by TCRdb to about 2016). For the study in its entirety: In breast cancer patients, the study compared the TCR beta repertoires of tumor, adjacent nontumor tissue and axillary lymph nodes. In human breast cancer, the study set out to evaluate how tumor, surrounding tissue and draining lymph node repertoires relate to one another and whether T cells may move between these sites.

The full study reports these points: The data were considered consistent with most tumor T cells being derived from the lymph node and subsequently expanding within tumor tissue. Tumor and nontumor tissue repertoires were significantly more similar in luminal-like than in basal-like breast cancer. Tumor T-cell repertoires showed less diversity than lymph node repertoires and more diversity than nontumor tissue repertoires, and tumor T-cell repertoires showed preferential V and J gene usage. Rather than being directly demonstrated, the conclusion that tumor T cells originate in lymph nodes was presented as consistent with a hypothesis.

Lymph node samples came from the axillary draining lymph nodes of breast cancer patients. For CDR1 and CDR2, the germline V gene lists SGHDT and YYEEEE. V is clipped by 1 base and J by 4 bases, and the sequence between their germline boundaries is 8 bases long. The CDR3 runs 13 amino acids, cysteine and phenylalanine included. Of all the DNA, just the CDR3 is kept, 39 bases in frame from base 1. The rearrangement combines TRBV5-6 with TRBJ1-2; the D segment cannot be called with confidence. This sequence was found in a female donor with breast cancer. Some clones in this sample may be carry-over from other donors' samples. The sample consisted of axillary lymph node tissue. Here the CDR3 is given as CASSLRGIYGYTF. The base sequence is TGTGCCAGCAGCTTGAGAGGCATCTATGGCTACACCTTC.